The 14 T cell receptor beta chains presented below share a single source sample, sequenced in a study of shared clonotypes between healthy human individuals. Using immunoSEQ multiplex PCR, the repertoire was profiled, and TCRdb retains in-frame clones only, with some absent. The sample contains hundreds of thousands of clones, approximately 79% of which appear only once. Source material: memory CD4+ T cells sorted from blood. Specified subset: CD45RA-negative fraction. The receptors were sampled from a woman aged 25 to 39 in good health.

Concerning this clone itself: At the DNA level, this CDR3 is encoded by other sequences in the same sample as well. The V call is TRBV6-5, the J call TRBJ1-5; tentative D call: TRBD1 (5 bases). The V end lost 0 bases, the J end lost 1 base, and 7 bases lay between the germline ends. This CDR3 contains 15 residues. From germline, CDR1 is MNHEY and CDR2 SVGAGI. This chain's CDR3 is CASSYSGGSNQPQHF. The CDR3 DNA follows: TGTGCCAGCAGTTACTCCGGGGGAAGCAATCAGCCCCAGCATTTT.

This clone was seen a few times. The chain carries TRBV5-1 and TRBJ2-6; D perhaps matches TRBD1 (5 bases). The CDR3 spans 16 residues. Per germline, CDR1 SGHRS and CDR2 YFSETQ. Trimming left V 7 bases short and J 6 bases short, with 20 bases between. The DNA for the CDR3 is TGCGCCAGCGGGTACGGACCCACAGGTTTGGCCAACGTCCTGACTTTC. Translated, it gives CASGYGPTGLANVLTF.

The CDR3 DNA is TGTGCCAGCAGATATAGGACAGGGGATCGCGAGCAGTACTTC. Translation gives CASRYRTGDREQYF. The gene calls are TRBV5-8 and TRBJ2-7; TRBD1 agrees at 9 bases. The CDR3 totals 14 residues. Germline V gene data show CDR1 as SGHTS and CDR2 as YDEGEE. V lost 5 bases to trimming and J lost 6 bases; unmatched junction nucleotides: 9.

The chain is built from TRBV11-2 and TRBJ1-2, with 7 positions matching TRBD1. Germline V lookup: CDR1 SGHAT, CDR2 FQNNGV. The V segment lost 8 bases and the J segment 4 bases; nucleotides outside the gene matches: 4. The length of the CDR3 is 12 residues. The CDR3 DNA follows: TGTGCCAGCTCGGGGACAGCCTATGGCTACACCTTC. It is translated as CASSGTAYGYTF.

The chain is built from TRBV19 and TRBJ1-2; 9 positions match TRBD1. CDR3 length: 16 residues. CDR1 and CDR2 (germline): LNHDA, SQIVND (reference sequence). Trimming at V came to 6 bases and at J to 4 bases, leaving 12 bases not matched to a gene. The CDR3 DNA is TGTGCCAGTAGCCCGAATACAGGGGGCGCGGGCTATGGCTACACCTTC. As protein: CASSPNTGGAGYGYTF.

This clone showed up just once. The chain couples TRBV5-1 to TRBJ2-5, with 7 bases matching TRBD2. The CDR3 loop spans 15 amino acids. The germline gives CDR1 SGHRS, CDR2 YFSETQ. J lost 2 bases, V lost 4 bases, and 8 bases had no gene match. The CDR3 loop reads CASSAGLVVQETQYF. In nucleotides, the CDR3 is TGCGCCAGCAGCGCCGGACTAGTAGTACAAGAGACCCAGTACTTC.

The chain carries TRBV7-2 and TRBJ2-1; 8 nucleotides agree with TRBD2. The CDR3 is 16 residues long. CDR1 and CDR2 from the germline V gene are SGHTA and FQGNSA. J was trimmed by 2 bases and V by 3 bases; bases with no gene match: 6. CDR3 protein: CASSFLGTRAYNEQFF. CDR3 coding DNA: TGTGCCAGCAGCTTCTTGGGGACTAGGGCCTACAATGAGCAGTTCTTC.

This clone has only one observation. This chain uses TRBV28 with TRBJ1-5, with D possibly matching TRBD1 (6 bases). This CDR3 is built from 15 residues. V was clipped by 5 bases and J by 3 bases, with 14 bases between them. CDR1 and CDR2 (germline): MDHEN, SYDVKM. The CDR3 region has the DNA TGTGCCAGCAGTATCCAACAGGGAAACAATCAGCCCCAGCATTTT. Residues: CASSIQQGNNQPQHF.

V is TRBV28 and J is TRBJ2-7; no definite D call. This CDR3 is 14 amino acids long. The germline V and J ends were trimmed by 5 bases and 0 bases, with 11 bases remaining between them. From germline, CDR1 is MDHEN and CDR2 SYDVKM. CDR3 sequence reads: CASSTHAYSYEQYF. The CDR3 nucleotides read TGTGCCAGCAGTACCCACGCTTACTCCTACGAGCAGTACTTC. The full variable domain, rest sourced from reference TRBV28 and TRBJ2-7, is DVKVTQSSRYLVKRTGEKVFLECVQDMDHENMFWYRQDPGLGLRLIYFSYDVKMKEKGDIPEGYSVSREKKERFSLILESASTNQTSMYLCASSTHAYSYEQYFGPGTRLTVT.

The rearrangement joins TRBV28 to TRBJ1-2; the D is unclear. V dropped 6 bases and J dropped 6 bases, with 8 bases sitting between them. The CDR3 sequence is 11 residues long. The germline CDR1 and CDR2 sequences are MDHEN and SYDVKM. The CDR3 bases are TGTGCCAGCAGGTATGGGGATGGCTACACCTTC. This translates into CASRYGDGYTF.

The genes are TRBV14 and TRBJ2-3; TRBD1 aligns across 7 bases. Germline V gene lookup returns CDR1 SGHDN and CDR2 FVKESK. The CDR3 is 13 amino acids. V shed 4 bases, J shed 6 bases, and the junction held 4 bases outside the gene matches. The CDR3 protein is CASSLNRGDTQYF. In DNA, the CDR3 is TGTGCCAGCAGCCTTAACAGGGGTGATACGCAGTATTTT.

This clone was seen only a few times. The rearrangement uses TRBV10-3 and TRBJ2-3; TRBD2 matches at 10 bases. V trimming: 7 bases; J trimming: 6 bases; junction bases outside the gene matches: 7. The CDR3 length is 14 residues. Germline CDR1 reads ENHRY; CDR2 reads SYGVKD. CDR3 nucleotides: TGTGCCATCAACCCCCAAGCGGGAGGGGATACGCAGTATTTT. Translation: CAINPQAGGDTQYF.

The CDR3 loop is CASRPGTGTLLGGYTF. As DNA, the CDR3 is TGTGCCAGCAGGCCCGGGACAGGGACCCTCTTAGGTGGCTACACCTTC. The chain employs TRBV28 and TRBJ1-2; 9 nucleotides match TRBD1. This CDR3 comprises 16 residues. From germline, CDR1 is MDHEN and CDR2 SYDVKM. With V trimmed by 6 bases and J by 7 bases, 15 bases remained unmatched.

The CDR3, as DNA: TGTGCCATCAGTGAGTCCCTAGCGATGGCAGATACGCAGTATTTT. Amino acid sequence: CAISESLAMADTQYF. The chain combines TRBV10-3 with TRBJ2-3, with D maybe TRBD2 (6 bases). Trimming shortened V by 0 bases and J by 4 bases, and 11 bases separated the two germline ends. There are 15 residues in the CDR3. The germline V gene encodes CDR1 ENHRY and CDR2 SYGVKD.